This TCR beta chain was documented in a study of long-term antiretroviral therapy in people with HIV (dated by TCRdb to 2021 to 2024). At the level of the whole study: The earliest samples were collected roughly a decade before the 2015 WHO recommendation for immediate ART, at a time when ART was usually postponed until CD4 counts fell. No cross-contamination during QIAcube processing was shown when test extractions of a monoclonal T-cell line were performed alongside 30 to 40 polyclonal samples. A total of roughly 200 cryopreserved PBMC samples came from 25 to 35 adults with confirmed HIV infection and were collected serially over a mean of roughly six years (range 1-12). A retrospective serial study tested whether ART initiation and durable HIV suppression were associated with changes in peripheral blood TRB repertoire composition and diversity. Among the roughly 30 participants with HIV, ten to eleven were female.

About this clone itself: Its antigen is currently not known. Base qualities are missing; no much larger clone stands one base away.

CDR1 and CDR2 are drawn from the germline V gene: SGDLS, YYNGEE. The CDR3 goes from the cysteine to the phenylalanine over 16 residues. Of all the DNA, just the CDR3 is kept, 48 bases in frame from base 1. The V end gives up 3 bases and the J end 2 bases, leaving 9 bases in the junction not matched to a gene. Sequencing of the TRB variable region was done with the immunoSEQ hsTCRB v3.0 assay at survey level resolution. TRB sequencing targeted a depth of about 40,000-50,000 T-cell genomes per sample. Pooled TRB libraries were sequenced on an Illumina MiSeq with a v3 150-cycle kit. For the original study's pipeline: Repertoire analysis was performed in R inside a reproducible Nextflow workflow that covered QC, data transformation and analysis. LymphoSeq2, an R package for exploring AIRR-Seq data, was used to implement custom analyses. After excluding several samples that yielded fewer than 5000 total TRB sequences, fewer than 200 HIV repertoires remained for analysis. Among the 170 to 200 HIV repertoires that were kept, 59 were collected before ART initiation and more than 120 were collected after ART initiation. Repertoires were downsampled to 5000 TRB nucleotide sequences, and summary statistics were averaged over 100 downsampling iterations. Only TRB sequences with CDR3 regions of at least seven amino acids were retained for analysis. Diversity was assessed using a clonality score derived from Shannon entropy and using the Gini coefficient. In repertoire networks, the top 5000 CDR3 amino acid sequences were linked whenever an edit distance of one separated two sequences. Antigen specificity groups and MHC restriction were predicted for TRB CDR3 amino acid sequences with GLIPH2. To flag known CMV, EBV, HIV or tissue antigen associations, CDR3 amino acid sequences were matched against VDJdb and McPAS-TCR. Pre-ART, post-ART and control groups were compared with Wilcoxon signed-rank tests and Holm-Bonferroni correction. TCRdb took this table from immuneACCESS and kept in-frame rearrangements with V and J called. Such tables lack part of the clones; where checked against another copy, unresolved V genes explain under half of the gap, and the rest is unexplained. The DNA gave D and trimming, while V, J and clone size come from that table. The sample has 25,000 to 35,000 clones on record, about 88% of them singletons. The ten most abundant clones make up 7% to 8% of the sample.

The full study reports these points: Owing to limited PBMC availability, only the TCR beta chain was sequenced, without alpha chain pairing. Starting ART was linked to a significant rise in TRB diversity, yet even with long-term ART the diversity remained significantly lower than in transplant donor controls. Because pre-ART samples had limited cell numbers, profiling was done on unsorted PBMC rather than on sorted CD4+ and CD8+ T cells. Compared with controls, HIV repertoires had narrower CDR3 length ranges, and the network structure pointed to an antigen-experienced repertoire that shifted only slightly toward naive after ART. Expanded TRB clones identified before ART initiation dominated the repertoire at all time points, although this dominance fluctuated and declined in many PLHIV after ART. Inferences about post-ART repertoire changes were limited because no data were available on ART adherence, viral resistance or therapy changes. The samples were dated from about 2004 to 2017, and the ART regimens that were used may be less effective than current ART regimens.

Inclusion was restricted to participants for whom at least one PBMC sample before ART initiation and at least two post-ART samples were available. Every participant with HIV received treatment in the United States of America. Before DNA extraction, cryopreserved samples containing about 0.95-10 million PBMC were thawed and washed. At the time of the earliest PBMC sample, participants with HIV were aged between roughly 20 and 60 years. PBMC samples were contributed by each participant from 1-4 timepoints before ART initiation and 2-8 timepoints after ART initiation, with a median of 7 samples. For every participant, serial HIV viral load, CD4+ T-cell count, ART history and demographic data were obtained. Using a Qiagen kit on a QIAcube, genomic DNA was extracted from unsorted PBMC, with samples processed in batches of 12.

The sequence joins TRBV9 to TRBJ2-3; 7 of the junction bases match TRBD1. This receptor was taken from a man between 50 and 59 years old with HIV. Source: unsorted PBMCs, taken 5 years before starting antiretroviral therapy. The DNA reads TGTGCCAGCAGCGCCCGACAGGGCGCATTCACAGATACGCAGTATTTT. This translates into CASSARQGAFTDTQYF.